Below are 7 T cell receptor beta chains sequenced from a single sample in a study of blood T cell repertoires in COVID-19. The table came from immunoSEQ multiplex PCR; TCRdb's copy has only in-frame clones and leaves some out. The repertoire has roughly 140,000 clones, approximately 85% of them found once; the top ten carry 2.5% to 3.5%. Sequenced: peripheral blood. The receptors here all came from a man aged 50 to 60 with acute or convalescent COVID-19.

CDR3 nucleotides: TGTGCCAGCAGCCAAGGGAGCTTCAATGAGCAGTTCTTC. This gives the protein CASSQGSFNEQFF. V is TRBV3-1 (or the pseudogene TRBV3-2) and J is TRBJ2-1, with D unresolved. V lost 1 base and J lost 6, with 7 bases in between. CDR1 and CDR2 (germline): LGHDT, YNNKEL (reference sequence). This CDR3 spans 13 amino acids.

This chain uses TRBV6-5 with TRBJ1-5, with D possibly being TRBD1 (6 bases). There are 15 residues in the CDR3. The germline V gene encodes CDR1 MNHEY and CDR2 SVGAGI. Deletions cut 4 bases from V and 2 bases from J, with 12 bases between. The CDR3, as DNA: TGTGCCAGCAGTTCAGGGGAGAGTGGCAATCAGCCCCAGCATTTT. Residues: CASSSGESGNQPQHF.

V is TRBV6-5 and J is TRBJ1-1, with unresolved D. This CDR3 has 12 amino acids. The V gene's germline CDR1 is MNHEY and CDR2 SVGAGI. V shed 5 bases and J shed 7 bases, with 11 bases lying between them. CDR3: CASSHTRLEAFF. The CDR3 region has the DNA TGTGCCAGCAGTCATACGAGGCTTGAAGCTTTCTTT.

A remark on this clone: A read error is likely, as this CDR3 ends without the conserved phenylalanine or tryptophan. The DNA is omitted, as the CDR3 cannot be located on it reliably, and the CDR3 follows TCRdb's listing. The CDR3 is CASSSPGQAPSWY. This chain links TRBV5-4 with TRBJ1-2; no check of the table's D call, TRBD1, against the DNA was made. Germline assignment: CDR1 SGHNT and CDR2 YYREEE (reference sequence). The CDR3 length equals 13 residues, ends included.

The rearrangement uses TRBV10-3 and TRBJ1-2; 7 positions match TRBD1. CDR1 and CDR2 (germline): ENHRY, SYGVKD. CDR3 length: 15 residues. V was clipped by 6 bases and J by 0 bases; unmatched bases: 7. The CDR3: CAISLAGGANYGYTF. Written as DNA, the CDR3 is TGTGCCATCAGCCTGGCAGGGGGAGCTAACTATGGCTACACCTTC.

The chain joins TRBV15 to TRBJ1-2, with TRBD1 matching 7 bases. Germline V CDR1 and CDR2: LNHNV, YYDKDF (reference sequence). The CDR3 length is 15 residues. J was trimmed by 5 bases and V by 0 bases; bases with no gene match: 6. The CDR3 nucleotides are TGTGCCACCAGCAGAGAAGGACAGGCTACTTATGGCTACACCTTC. Translating gives CATSREGQATYGYTF.

The chain links TRBV30 to TRBJ2-7; the match to TRBD2 covers 7 bases. The CDR3 contains 11 residues. The V gene's germline CDR1 is GTSNPN and CDR2 SVGIG (reference sequence). CDR3: CAGLLSYEQYF. The CDR3 region has the DNA TGTGCGGGACTATTATCCTACGAGCAGTACTTC.